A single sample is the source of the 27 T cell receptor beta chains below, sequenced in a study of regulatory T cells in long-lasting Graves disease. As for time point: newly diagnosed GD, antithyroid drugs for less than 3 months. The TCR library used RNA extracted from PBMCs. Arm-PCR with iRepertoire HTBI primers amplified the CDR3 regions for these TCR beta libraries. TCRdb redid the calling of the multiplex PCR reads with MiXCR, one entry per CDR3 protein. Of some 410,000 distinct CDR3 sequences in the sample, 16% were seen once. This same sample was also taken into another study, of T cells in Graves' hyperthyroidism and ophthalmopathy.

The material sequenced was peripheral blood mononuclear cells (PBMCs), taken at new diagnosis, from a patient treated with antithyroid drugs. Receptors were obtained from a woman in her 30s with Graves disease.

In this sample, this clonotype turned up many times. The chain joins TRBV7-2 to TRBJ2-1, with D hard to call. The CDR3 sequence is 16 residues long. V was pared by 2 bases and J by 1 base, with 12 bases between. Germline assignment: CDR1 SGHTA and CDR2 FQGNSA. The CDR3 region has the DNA TGTGCCAGCAGCTTACAAGATCTAGGTTCCTACAATGAGCAGTTCTTC. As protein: CASSLQDLGSYNEQFF.

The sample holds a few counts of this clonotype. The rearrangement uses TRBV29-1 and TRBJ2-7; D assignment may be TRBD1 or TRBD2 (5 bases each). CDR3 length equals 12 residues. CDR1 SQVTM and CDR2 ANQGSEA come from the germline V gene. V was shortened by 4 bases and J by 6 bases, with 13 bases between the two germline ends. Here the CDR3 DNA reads TGCAGCGTTGCCGGGACGCTGGCCGAGCAGTACTTC. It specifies CSVAGTLAEQYF.

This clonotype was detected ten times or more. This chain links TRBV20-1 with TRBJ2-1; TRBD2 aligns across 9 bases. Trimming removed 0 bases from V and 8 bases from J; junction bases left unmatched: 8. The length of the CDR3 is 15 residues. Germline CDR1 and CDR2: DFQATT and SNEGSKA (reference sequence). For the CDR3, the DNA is TGCAGTGCTAGAGATTCAGGCGGGAGGGGAGATGAGCAGTTCTTC. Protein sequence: CSARDSGGRGDEQFF.

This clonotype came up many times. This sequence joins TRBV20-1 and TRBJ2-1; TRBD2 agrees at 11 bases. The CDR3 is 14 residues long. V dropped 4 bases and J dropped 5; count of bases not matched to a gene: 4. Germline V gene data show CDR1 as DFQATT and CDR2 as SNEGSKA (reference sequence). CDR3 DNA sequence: TGCAGTGCTACCCTACTAGCGGGAGACAATGAGCAGTTCTTC. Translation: CSATLLAGDNEQFF.

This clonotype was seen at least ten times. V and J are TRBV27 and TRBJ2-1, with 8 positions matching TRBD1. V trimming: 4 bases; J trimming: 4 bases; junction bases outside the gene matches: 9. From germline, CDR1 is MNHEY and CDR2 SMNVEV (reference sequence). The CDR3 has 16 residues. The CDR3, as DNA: TGTGCCAGCAGTTCTAGTGGGGACAGGAGATACAATGAGCAGTTCTTC. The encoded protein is CASSSSGDRRYNEQFF.

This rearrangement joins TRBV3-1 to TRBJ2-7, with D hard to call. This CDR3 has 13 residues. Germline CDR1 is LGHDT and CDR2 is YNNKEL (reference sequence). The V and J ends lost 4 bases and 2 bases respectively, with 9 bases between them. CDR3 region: CASSLEVAYEQYF. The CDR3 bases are TGTGCCAGCAGCCTCGAAGTGGCCTACGAGCAGTACTTC.

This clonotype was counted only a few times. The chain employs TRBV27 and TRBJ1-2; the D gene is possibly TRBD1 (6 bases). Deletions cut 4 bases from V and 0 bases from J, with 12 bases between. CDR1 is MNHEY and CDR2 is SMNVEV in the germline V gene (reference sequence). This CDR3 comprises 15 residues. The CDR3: CASSSLTGANYGYTF. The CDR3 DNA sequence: TGTGCCAGCAGTTCCCTGACAGGTGCTAACTATGGCTACACCTTC.

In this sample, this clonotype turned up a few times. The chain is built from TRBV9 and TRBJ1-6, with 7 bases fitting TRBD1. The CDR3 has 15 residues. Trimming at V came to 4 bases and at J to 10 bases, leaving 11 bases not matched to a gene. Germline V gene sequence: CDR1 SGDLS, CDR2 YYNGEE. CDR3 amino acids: CASSPSGGAASPLHF. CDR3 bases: TGTGCCAGCAGCCCCTCAGGGGGTGCCGCCTCACCCCTCCACTTT. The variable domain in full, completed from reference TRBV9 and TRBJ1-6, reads DSGVTQTPKHLITATGQRVTLRCSPRSGDLSVYWYQQSLDQGLQFLIQYYNGEERAKGNILERFSAQQFPDLHSELNLSSLELGDSALYFCASSPSGGAASPLHFGNGTRLTVT.

CDR3 nucleotides: TGTGCCACCTCCGAGCGGTACGACTTCAATGAGCAGTTCTTC. Translation: CATSERYDFNEQFF. The chain is built from TRBV4-2 and TRBJ2-1; maybe TRBD2 (5 bases). This CDR3 comprises 14 residues. Per germline, CDR1 LGHNA and CDR2 YNFKEQ. Trimming took 10 bases from V and 6 from J, leaving 19 bases between them.

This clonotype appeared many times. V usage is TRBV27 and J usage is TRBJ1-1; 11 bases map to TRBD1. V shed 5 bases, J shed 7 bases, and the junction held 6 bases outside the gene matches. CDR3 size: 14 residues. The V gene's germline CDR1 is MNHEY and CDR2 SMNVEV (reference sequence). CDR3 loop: CASSLGQGAFEAFF. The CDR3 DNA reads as TGTGCCAGCAGTCTTGGACAGGGGGCCTTTGAAGCTTTCTTT.

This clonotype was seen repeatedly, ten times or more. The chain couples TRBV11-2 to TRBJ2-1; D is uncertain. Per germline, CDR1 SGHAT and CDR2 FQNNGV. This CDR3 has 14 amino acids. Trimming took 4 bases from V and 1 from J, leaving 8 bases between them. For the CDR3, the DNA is TGTGCCAGCAGCTCTACATTTTCCTACAATGAGCAGTTCTTC. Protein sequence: CASSSTFSYNEQFF.

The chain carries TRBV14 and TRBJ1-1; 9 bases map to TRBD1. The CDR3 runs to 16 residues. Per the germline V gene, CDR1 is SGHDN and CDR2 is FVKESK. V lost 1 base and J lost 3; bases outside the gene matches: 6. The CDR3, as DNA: TGTGCCAGCAGCCAAGGGGACAGGGTAAGGGACACTGAAGCTTTCTTT. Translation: CASSQGDRVRDTEAFF.

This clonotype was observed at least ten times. The CDR3 sequence is CASSHDRARFYGYTF. The CDR3 DNA is TGTGCCAGCAGTCACGACAGGGCACGCTTCTATGGCTACACCTTC. The chain joins TRBV12-3 or TRBV12-4 to TRBJ1-2, with 7 bases lining up with TRBD1. There are 15 residues in the CDR3. V gave up 5 bases and J gave up 4 bases; unmatched junction bases: 10.

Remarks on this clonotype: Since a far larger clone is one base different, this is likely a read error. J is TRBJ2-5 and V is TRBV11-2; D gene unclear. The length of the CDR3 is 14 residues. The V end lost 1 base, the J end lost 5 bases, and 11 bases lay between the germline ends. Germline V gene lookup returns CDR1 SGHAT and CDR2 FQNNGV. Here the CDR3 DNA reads TGTGCCAGCAGCTTAGCCCCAGCCCACGAGACCCAGTACTTC. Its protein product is CASSLAPAHETQYF. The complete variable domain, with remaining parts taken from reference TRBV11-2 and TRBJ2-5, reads EAGVAQSPRYKIIEKRQSVAFWCNPISGHATLYWYQQILGQGPKLLIQFQNNGVVDDSQLPKDRFSAERLKGVDSTLKIQPAKLEDSAVYLCASSLAPAHETQYFGPGTRLLVL.

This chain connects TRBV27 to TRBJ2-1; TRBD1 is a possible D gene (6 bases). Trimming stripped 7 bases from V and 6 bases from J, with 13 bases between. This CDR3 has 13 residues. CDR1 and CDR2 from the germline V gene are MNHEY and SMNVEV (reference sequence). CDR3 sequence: CASTIQGVNEQFF. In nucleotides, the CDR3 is TGTGCCAGCACGATACAGGGTGTCAATGAGCAGTTCTTC.

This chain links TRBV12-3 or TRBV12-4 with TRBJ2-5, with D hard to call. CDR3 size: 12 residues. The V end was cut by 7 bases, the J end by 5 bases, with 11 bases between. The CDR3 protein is CASNDAAETQYF. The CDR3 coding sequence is TGTGCCAGCAATGACGCGGCGGAGACCCAGTACTTC.

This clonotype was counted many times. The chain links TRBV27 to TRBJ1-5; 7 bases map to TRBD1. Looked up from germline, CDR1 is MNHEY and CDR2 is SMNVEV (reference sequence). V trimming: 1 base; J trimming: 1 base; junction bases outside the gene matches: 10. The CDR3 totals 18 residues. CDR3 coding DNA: TGTGCCAGCAGTTTATTAGGGAGTGGGACAGCAAGCAATCAGCCCCAGCATTTT. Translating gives CASSLLGSGTASNQPQHF.

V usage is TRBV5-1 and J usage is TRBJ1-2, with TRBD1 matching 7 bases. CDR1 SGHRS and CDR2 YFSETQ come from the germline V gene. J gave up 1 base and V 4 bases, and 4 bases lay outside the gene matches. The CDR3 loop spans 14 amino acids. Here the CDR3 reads CASSKGDSNYGYTF. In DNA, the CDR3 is TGCGCCAGCAGCAAAGGGGACAGTAACTATGGCTACACCTTC.

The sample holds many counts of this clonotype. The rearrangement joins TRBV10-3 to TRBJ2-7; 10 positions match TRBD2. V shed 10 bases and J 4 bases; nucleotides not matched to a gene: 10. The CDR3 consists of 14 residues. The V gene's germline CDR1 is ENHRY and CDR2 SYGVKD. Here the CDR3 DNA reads TGTGCCACCGGGACTAGCGAAAGTGGGTACGAGCAGTACTTC. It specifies CATGTSESGYEQYF.

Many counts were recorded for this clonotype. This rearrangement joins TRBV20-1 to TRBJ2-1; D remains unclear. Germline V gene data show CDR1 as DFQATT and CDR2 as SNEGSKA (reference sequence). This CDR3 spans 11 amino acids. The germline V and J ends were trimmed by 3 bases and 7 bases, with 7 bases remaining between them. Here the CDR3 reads CSASGPNEQFF. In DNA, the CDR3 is TGCAGTGCTAGTGGGCCAAATGAGCAGTTCTTC.

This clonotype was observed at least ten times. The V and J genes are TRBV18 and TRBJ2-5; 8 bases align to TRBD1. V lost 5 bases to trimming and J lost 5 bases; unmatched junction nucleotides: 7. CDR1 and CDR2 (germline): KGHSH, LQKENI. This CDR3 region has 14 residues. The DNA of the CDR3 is TGTGCCAGCTCAACCGGACAGGGTGACGAGACCCAGTACTTC. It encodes CASSTGQGDETQYF.

In DNA form, the CDR3 reads TGTGCCTCCATAGGAGAGATCAGCTCCTACGAGCAGTACTTC. It translates to CASIGEISSYEQYF. This chain links TRBV6-1 with TRBJ2-7, with D hard to call. Per germline, CDR1 MNHNS and CDR2 SASEGT. There are 14 residues in the CDR3. Trimming removed 11 bases from V and 0 bases from J, with 17 bases in between.

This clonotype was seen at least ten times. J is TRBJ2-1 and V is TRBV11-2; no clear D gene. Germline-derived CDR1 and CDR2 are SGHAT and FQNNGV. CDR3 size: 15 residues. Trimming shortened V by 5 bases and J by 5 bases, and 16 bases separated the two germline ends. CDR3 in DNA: TGTGCCAGCAGCCACGAACGTCTTGCCCACAATGAGCAGTTCTTC. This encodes CASSHERLAHNEQFF.

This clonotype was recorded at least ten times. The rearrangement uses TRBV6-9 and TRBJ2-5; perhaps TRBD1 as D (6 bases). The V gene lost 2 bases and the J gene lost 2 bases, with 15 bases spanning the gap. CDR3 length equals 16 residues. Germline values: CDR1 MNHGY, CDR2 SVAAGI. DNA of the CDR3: TGTGCCAGCAGTTATAAGACAACAGGGTGGCAAGAGACCCAGTACTTC. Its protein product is CASSYKTTGWQETQYF.

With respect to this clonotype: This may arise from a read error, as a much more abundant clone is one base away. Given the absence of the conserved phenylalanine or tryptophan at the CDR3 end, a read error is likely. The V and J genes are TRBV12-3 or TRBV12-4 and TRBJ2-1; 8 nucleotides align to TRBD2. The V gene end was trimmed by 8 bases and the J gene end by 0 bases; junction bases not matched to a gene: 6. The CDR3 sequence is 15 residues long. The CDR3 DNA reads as TGTGCCAGCTCTGTGCGGGGGGACTCCTACAATGAGCAGTTCCTC. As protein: CASSVRGDSYNEQFL.

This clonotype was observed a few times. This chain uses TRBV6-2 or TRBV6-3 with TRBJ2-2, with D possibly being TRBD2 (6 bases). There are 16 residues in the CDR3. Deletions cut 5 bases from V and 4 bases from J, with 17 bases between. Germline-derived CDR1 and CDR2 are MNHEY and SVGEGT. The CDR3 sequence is CASSDAGPGVTGELFF. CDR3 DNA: TGTGCCAGCAGTGACGCTGGCCCGGGGGTCACCGGGGAGCTGTTTTTT.

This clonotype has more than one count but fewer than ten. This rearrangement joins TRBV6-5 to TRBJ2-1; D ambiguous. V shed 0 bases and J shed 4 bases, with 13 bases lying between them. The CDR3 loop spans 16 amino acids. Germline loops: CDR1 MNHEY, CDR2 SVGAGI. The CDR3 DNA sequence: TGTGCCAGCAGTTACTCGATCCGGCCCCATTACAATGAGCAGTTCTTC. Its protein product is CASSYSIRPHYNEQFF.